This record looks at one TCR beta chain sequence and its context. Data came from immunoSEQ multiplex PCR; TCRdb stores just in-frame clones and leaves some out. The data show approximately 230,000 clones, with 65% to 90% seen just once and less than 2% held by the top ten. The CDR3 extends over 14 amino acids. Germline loops: CDR1 SEHNR, CDR2 FQNEAQ (reference sequence). V was cut by 7 bases and J by 1 base, with 13 bases left in between. This specimen comes from a study of blood T cell repertoires in COVID-19. The sequenced sample was PBMCs or T cells enriched from blood (not recorded which). The source is a man in his forties who had recovered from COVID-19. The chain uses TRBV7-9 and TRBJ1-2; D is perhaps TRBD1 (5 bases). This chain's CDR3 is CASTPGLINYGYTF. In nucleotides, the CDR3 is TGTGCCAGCACCCCAGGGCTTATTAACTATGGCTACACCTTC.